This TCR beta chain was observed in a study of kidney transplant recipient with SARS-CoV-2 infection. This clonotype was counted ten times or more. TCRdb re-derived calls from the reads in MiXCR, one entry per CDR3 protein. The sample carries 250,000 or so distinct CDR3 sequences, 29% recorded once. The CDR3 extends over 15 amino acids. Trimming took 0 bases from V and 4 from J, leaving 12 bases between them. Germline lookup yields CDR1 SEHNR and CDR2 FQNEAQ (reference sequence). This rearrangement joins TRBV7-9 to TRBJ1-2; D unclear. The sequencing used a blood sample, collected at baseline and on day 111 from a kidney transplant recipient. The receptor's source is a male patient between 25 and 39 years old who had COVID-19 and was a kidney transplant recipient. Some T cells could come from the graft donor. The CDR3 coding sequence is TGTGCCAGCAGCTTAGCGGGTGGGGATTTCTATGGCTACACCTTC. Protein product: CASSLAGGDFYGYTF. The full variable domain, in which reference TRBV7-9 and TRBJ1-2 provide the parts outside the CDR3, is DTGVSQNPRHKITKRGQNVTFRCDPISEHNRLYWYRQTLGQGPEFLTYFQNEAQLEKSRLLSDRFSAERPKGSFSTLEIQRTEQGDSAMYLCASSLAGGDFYGYTFGSGTRLTVV.